This TCR beta chain derives from a study of control samples from healthy donors and cancer patients. This clone was detected a few times. Looked up from germline, CDR1 is KGHSH and CDR2 is LQKENI. This CDR3 spans 14 amino acids. V lost 2 bases and J lost 5, with 12 bases in between. Only in-frame clones appear in the TCRdb table, and some are missing; sequencing was by immunoSEQ multiplex PCR. This table holds 50,000 or so clones, over 90% found once. Specimen: PBMCs. The chain combines TRBV18 with TRBJ1-1, with a tentative D call TRBD1 (6 bases). This sequence was found in a woman aged 50 to 65 with head and neck cancer. DNA of the CDR3: TGTGCCAGCTCACCAGGCCAGAGGGGGACTGAAGCTTTCTTT. As protein: CASSPGQRGTEAFF.